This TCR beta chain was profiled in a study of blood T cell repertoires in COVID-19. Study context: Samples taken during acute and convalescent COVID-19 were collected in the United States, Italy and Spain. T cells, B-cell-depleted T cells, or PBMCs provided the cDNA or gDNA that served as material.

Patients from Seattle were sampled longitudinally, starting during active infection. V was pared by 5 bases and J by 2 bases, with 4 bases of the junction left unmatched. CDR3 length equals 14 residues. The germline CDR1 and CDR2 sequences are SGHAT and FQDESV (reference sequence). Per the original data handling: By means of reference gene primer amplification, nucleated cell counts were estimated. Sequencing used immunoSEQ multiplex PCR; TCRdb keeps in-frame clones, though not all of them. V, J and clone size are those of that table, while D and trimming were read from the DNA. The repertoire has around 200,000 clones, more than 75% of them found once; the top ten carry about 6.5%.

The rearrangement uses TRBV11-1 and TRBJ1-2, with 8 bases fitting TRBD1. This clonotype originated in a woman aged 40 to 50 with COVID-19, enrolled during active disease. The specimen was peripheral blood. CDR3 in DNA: TGTGCCAGCAGCGGACAGGGAGAGAACTATGGCTACACCTTC. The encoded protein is CASSGQGENYGYTF. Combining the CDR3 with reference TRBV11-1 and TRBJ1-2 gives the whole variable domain EAEVAQSPRYKITEKSQAVAFWCDPISGHATLYWYRQILGQGPELLVQFQDESVVDDSQLPKDRFSAERLKGVDSTLKIQPAELGDSAMYLCASSGQGENYGYTFGSGTRLTVV.